The 10 T cell receptor beta chains reported below all come from one sample, sequenced in a study of vaccination effects on CD4 cells after COVID-19. Profiled with immunoSEQ multiplex PCR; TCRdb holds only in-frame clones, not every one. The sample holds roughly 20,000 clones; around two thirds are singletons and the top ten take approximately 15%. The antigens for these receptors are not known. Expansion of antigen-specific CD4+ T cells with viral peptide pools was carried out by the ViraFEST assay before sequencing. Isolating CD4+ T cells followed about 10 days of culture. The source was CD4+ T cells from PBMCs cultured with HCoV-229E spike peptides, collected before COVID-19 vaccination. The receptors were gathered from a human donor who received a COVID-19 vaccine.

A few counts support this clone. CDR3 bases: TGCGCCAGCACTTCCCGGACAGGGGGAAACACTGAAGCTTTCTTT. This translates into CASTSRTGGNTEAFF. This sequence joins TRBV10-1 and TRBJ1-1, with 10 bases lining up with TRBD1. The germline gives CDR1 WNHNN, CDR2 SYGVQD (reference sequence). The V and J ends lost 7 bases and 2 bases, in that order; junction bases with no gene match: 7. The CDR3 extends over 15 amino acids.

V is TRBV19 and J is TRBJ1-1, with 8 nucleotides matching TRBD1. The CDR3 runs to 17 residues. Looked up from germline, CDR1 is LNHDA and CDR2 is SQIVND (reference sequence). V was pared by 1 base and J by 3 bases, with 10 bases of the junction left unmatched. The CDR3 bases are TGTGCCAGTAGTATAGGGACAGGGCTAATTGTGGACACTGAAGCTTTCTTT. Its translation is CASSIGTGLIVDTEAFF.

The rearrangement joins TRBV6-6 to TRBJ1-6; D is unclear. This CDR3 spans 12 amino acids. The germline CDR1 and CDR2 sequences are MNHNY and SVGAGI (reference sequence). V lost 6 bases to trimming and J lost 7 bases, with 7 bases between them. The CDR3 sequence is CASSPFNSPLHF. CDR3 in DNA: TGTGCCAGCAGCCCCTTCAATTCACCCCTCCACTTT.

V and J are TRBV19 and TRBJ1-2; the match to TRBD1 covers 9 bases. The V gene end was trimmed by 4 bases and the J gene end by 3 bases; junction bases not matched to a gene: 6. In germline, CDR1 is LNHDA, CDR2 SQIVND (reference sequence). CDR3 size: 15 residues. CDR3 protein: CASSTNTGGDYGYTF. The CDR3 region has the DNA TGTGCCAGTAGTACCAACACAGGGGGCGACTATGGCTACACCTTC.

This clone was observed a few times. V is TRBV2 and J is TRBJ1-5, with D hard to call. Germline loops: CDR1 SNHLY, CDR2 FYNNEI. The V gene lost 7 bases and the J gene lost 0 bases, with 10 bases spanning the gap. The CDR3 loop spans 14 amino acids. CDR3 sequence (DNA): TGTGCCAGCACGGCCCTTAATAGCAATCAGCCCCAGCATTTT. This codes for CASTALNSNQPQHF.

This chain links TRBV11-2 with TRBJ1-1; tentatively, D is TRBD1 (5 bases). Germline assignment: CDR1 SGHAT and CDR2 FQNNGV. V was clipped by 7 bases and J by 5 bases, with 11 bases between them. The CDR3 spans 12 residues. The CDR3 spells CASTREGTEAFF. The DNA for the CDR3 is TGTGCCAGCACCAGGGAGGGGACTGAAGCTTTCTTT.

The chain is built from TRBV5-1 and TRBJ1-5; no clear D. CDR1 and CDR2 from the germline V gene are SGHRS and YFSETQ. The CDR3 length is 13 residues. V dropped 2 bases and J dropped 4 bases, with 7 bases sitting between them. CDR3: CASSLTGNQPQHF. Here the CDR3 DNA reads TGCGCCAGCAGCTTAACGGGGAATCAGCCCCAGCATTTT.

The chain uses TRBV9 and TRBJ2-1; 7 bases match TRBD2. From germline, CDR1 is SGDLS and CDR2 YYNGEE. With 4 bases clipped from V and 0 bases from J, the junction kept 13 bases outside the gene matches. The CDR3 extends over 18 amino acids. The CDR3 region is CASSLSGKRGSSYNEQFF. DNA of the CDR3: TGTGCCAGCAGCCTAAGTGGGAAGCGGGGCAGCTCCTACAATGAGCAGTTCTTC. Using reference TRBV9 and TRBJ2-1 for the parts outside the CDR3, the full variable domain is DSGVTQTPKHLITATGQRVTLRCSPRSGDLSVYWYQQSLDQGLQFLIQYYNGEERAKGNILERFSAQQFPDLHSELNLSSLELGDSALYFCASSLSGKRGSSYNEQFFGPGTRLTVL.

This clone was found a few times. The chain links TRBV5-1 to TRBJ1-1, with D uncertain. CDR3 length: 15 amino acids. V gave up 3 bases and J gave up 1 base, with 13 bases separating them. In germline, CDR1 is SGHRS, CDR2 YFSETQ. CDR3 protein: CASSWDGQPNTEAFF. The CDR3 nucleotides read TGCGCCAGCAGCTGGGATGGCCAGCCGAACACTGAAGCTTTCTTT. The variable domain in full, with the rest retrieved from reference TRBV5-1 and TRBJ1-1, is KAGVTQTPRYLIKTRGQQVTLSCSPISGHRSVSWYQQTPGQGLQFLFEYFSETQRNKGNFPGRFSGRQFSNSRSEMNVSTLELGDSALYLCASSWDGQPNTEAFFGQGTRLTVV.

V usage is TRBV18 and J usage is TRBJ2-7; 11 bases line up with TRBD2. The CDR3 runs 15 residues. J was trimmed by 1 base and V by 3 bases; bases with no gene match: 2. The germline gives CDR1 KGHSH, CDR2 LQKENI. The CDR3 here is CASSPTSGSSYEQYF. The CDR3 DNA is TGTGCCAGCTCACCTACTAGCGGGAGTTCCTACGAGCAGTACTTC. The full variable domain, completed using reference TRBV18 and TRBJ2-7, is NAGVMQNPRHLVRRRGQEARLRCSPMKGHSHVYWYRQLPEEGLKFMVYLQKENIIDESGMPKERFSAEFPKEGPSILRIQQVVRGDSAAYFCASSPTSGSSYEQYFGPGTRLTVT.